This T cell receptor (beta chain) was documented in a study of T-cell reconstitution after alpha-beta-depleted transplantation in children. It was with unique molecular identifiers that the TCRbeta library was prepared. A single record per CDR3 protein comes from TCRdb applying MiXCR to the PCR reads. The repertoire holds around 92,000 distinct CDR3 sequences, with 12% as singletons. The CDR3 is made up of 15 amino acids. The V gene's germline CDR1 is DFQATT and CDR2 SNEGSKA (reference sequence). The junction had 9 bases not matched to a gene; V was cut back by 0 bases and J by 4 bases. This clonotype was seen ten or more times.

Sequences were derived from PBMCs from the stem cell graft donor, sampled from the stem cell graft. The clonotype comes from a human donor who donated a stem cell graft to a child with inherited bone marrow failure. V is TRBV20-1 and J is TRBJ2-7, with 7 bases that match TRBD1. The DNA of the CDR3 is TGCAGTGCTAGAGATGCCGGGACAGAAACATACGAGCAGTACTTC. This codes for CSARDAGTETYEQYF.